These T cell receptor beta chains were read from a single sample in a study of persistence of HIV-infected CD4 T cells. These receptors' antigens are unknown. The repertoire was sequenced with immunoSEQ multiplex PCR; TCRdb's copy has only in-frame clones and lacks some. The table includes 35,000 to 40,000 clones, roughly 87% detected once. Material: CD4+ T cells sorted from PBMCs after roughly 20-hour stimulation, obtained from a patient who received antiretroviral therapy. These receptors originate from an adult man with HIV who was CMV-seropositive. CDR3s include the opening cysteine and the closing phenylalanine or tryptophan. The D gene is left open where the match is weak. Not every row has a clone size; where given, it reads once, few, many or a size class.

v_call	d_call	j_call	clone_size	cdr3_aa	cdr3_nt
TRBV19	-	TRBJ2-6	-	CASSVEGAGANVLTF	TGTGCCAGTAGTGTGGAGGGGGCTGGGGCCAACGTCCTGACTTTC
TRBV14	-	TRBJ2-1	-	CASSQVGGFSYNEQFF	TGTGCCAGCAGCCAAGTCGGGGGTTTTTCCTACAATGAGCAGTTCTTC
TRBV10-3	TRBD1	TRBJ2-5	-	CAISEFKGTGQETQYF	TGTGCCATCAGTGAGTTCAAAGGGACAGGCCAAGAGACCCAGTACTTC
TRBV6-5	-	TRBJ1-1	-	CASRPGPGKEAFF	TGTGCCAGCCGCCCGGGACCGGGAAAAGAAGCTTTCTTT
TRBV6-1	TRBD1	TRBJ2-4	-	CASSEERDRGPVNIQYF	TGTGCCAGCAGTGAAGAGCGGGACAGGGGACCCGTAAACATTCAGTACTTC
TRBV7-3	-	TRBJ2-5	-	CASSAGRTETQYF	TGTGCCAGCAGCGCCGGAAGGACTGAGACCCAGTACTTC
TRBV10-3	-	TRBJ1-2	-	CAISEGPNYGYTF	TGTGCCATCAGTGAGGGGCCGAACTATGGCTACACCTTC
TRBV6-5	TRBD1	TRBJ1-5	-	CAIPDRVDGNQPQHF	TGTGCCATCCCGGACAGGGTGGATGGCAATCAGCCCCAGCATTTT
TRBV19	-	TRBJ2-7	once	CASSIGLLEKQYF	TGTGCCAGTAGTATAGGACTTCTCGAGAAGCAGTACTTC
TRBV23-1	-	TRBJ2-7	-	CARGGDEQYF	TGCGCCAGAGGGGGTGACGAGCAGTACTTC
TRBV18	-	TRBJ2-1	-	CASSPDQSSYNEQFF	TGTGCCAGCTCACCGGACCAAAGCTCCTACAATGAGCAGTTCTTC
TRBV27	-	TRBJ1-5	-	CASSFRPFRPPQHF	TGTGCCAGCAGTTTCCGGCCATTTCGTCCGCCCCAGCATTTT
TRBV2	-	TRBJ2-2	-	CASRGTANTGELFF	TGTGCCAGCAGGGGCACAGCGAACACCGGGGAGCTGTTTTTT
TRBV12-3/TRBV12-4	-	TRBJ2-5	-	CASSLGQIETQYF	TGTGCCAGCAGTTTAGGGCAGATAGAGACCCAGTACTTC
TRBV3-1/TRBV3-2	-	TRBJ1-4	few	CASSQDRGGTNEKLFF	TGTGCCAGCAGCCAAGATAGGGGGGGAACTAATGAAAAACTGTTTTTT
TRBV4-1	TRBD2	TRBJ2-7	-	CASSRTSGGFYEQYF	TGCGCCAGCAGCAGAACTAGCGGGGGATTCTACGAGCAGTACTTC
TRBV7-3	TRBD2	TRBJ2-5	-	CASSRSGRDQETQYF	TGTGCCAGCAGTAGGAGCGGGAGAGATCAAGAGACCCAGTACTTC
TRBV6-5	-	TRBJ1-1	-	CASSKGGKAFF	TGTGCCAGCAGTAAGGGGGGGAAAGCTTTCTTT
TRBV7-2	-	TRBJ2-1	-	CASSLFYNEQFF	TGTGCCAGCAGCCTTTTTTACAATGAGCAGTTCTTC
TRBV5-4	-	TRBJ1-1	-	CASSLVRDTEAFF	TGTGCCAGCAGCTTGGTGAGGGACACTGAAGCTTTCTTT
TRBV24-1	-	TRBJ2-5	-	CATSAGTGLIETQYF	TGTGCCACCAGTGCAGGAACAGGTCTTATTGAGACCCAGTACTTC
TRBV27	TRBD1	TRBJ2-6	-	CASSSLGTGGAEMANVLTF	TGTGCCAGCAGTTCCCTCGGGACAGGGGGCGCAGAAATGGCCAACGTCCTGACTTTC
TRBV9	-	TRBJ1-2	-	CASSAEMTGYGYTF	TGTGCCAGCAGCGCAGAGATGACAGGATATGGCTACACCTTC